This T cell receptor (beta chain) was obtained from a study of T cells after yellow fever vaccination. Overall study: The fractions with low cell numbers were processed using SMART-Seq v4 Ultra Low Input. Overall study findings and caveats: Any FACS-sorted repertoire could hold abundant clonotypes that contaminate it from the bulk population. A small share of clonotypes appeared in both CD4 and CD8 compartments.

The authors made TCR cDNA by 5'RACE template switching, adding a universal primer site and UMIs. In TCRdb, the 5' RACE reads were re-called with MiXCR into one record per CDR3 protein. The table records some 220,000 distinct CDR3 sequences, under 3.5% of them present only once. Germline lookup yields CDR1 MGHDK and CDR2 SYGVNS. V shed 3 bases and J shed 2 bases, with 6 bases lying between them. This CDR3 contains 13 residues. This clonotype came up a few times. Its antigen is still unknown. The sample in question was CD4+ T cells sorted from PBMCs, obtained 10 days after the yellow fever booster vaccination. The chain has TRBV25-1 and TRBJ2-3; D call uncertain. The receptor's source is a man in his late teens or twenties who received the YFV17D yellow fever vaccine. The CDR3 loop is CASSDPATDTQYF. CDR3 nucleotide sequence: TGTGCCAGCAGTGACCCGGCCACAGATACGCAGTATTTT.